This record concerns one TCR beta chain sequence. Its antigen is not identified. This record comes from a study of cytomegalovirus exposure and HLA in healthy donors. Points from the study as a whole: The study dropped some indistinguishable V segments, TRBV6-2 and TRBV6-3 among them. In a later analysis, approximately 15,000 TCR beta sequences were associated with HLA alleles at 0.05 false discovery rate.

Amplification used 60 Vbeta primers and 13 Jbeta primers. Sequenced by immunoSEQ multiplex PCR; TCRdb stores in-frame clones only, minus some. The sample records roughly 130,000 clones, almost 80% being singletons. Germline-derived CDR1 and CDR2 are SGDLS and YYNGEE. The CDR3 runs 14 residues. J was trimmed by 6 bases and V by 0 bases; bases with no gene match: 1. V and J are TRBV9 and TRBJ2-7; 12 bases are a match to TRBD1. The sequence was obtained from a man younger than 35 in good health and CMV-seronegative. Sample: PBMCs. The CDR3 protein is CASSVGDRGREQYF. CDR3 nucleotide sequence: TGTGCCAGCAGCGTAGGGGACAGGGGGCGCGAGCAGTACTTC.